Listed here are 5 T cell receptor beta chains from one sample, sequenced in a study of blood T cell repertoires in COVID-19. Assay: immunoSEQ multiplex PCR; the TCRdb copy retains only in-frame clones and omits some. The sample lists more than 200,000 clones; roughly nine tenths were seen once. The sequencing sample was made of peripheral blood. These TCRs come from a middle-aged man with acute or convalescent COVID-19.

The CDR3 region has the DNA TGTGCCAGCAGTGAACAGGGGACTCACTCCTACGAGCAGTACTTC. It translates to CASSEQGTHSYEQYF. The V and J genes are TRBV5-4 and TRBJ2-7; tentative D call: TRBD1 (7 bases). The V end lost 5 bases, the J end lost 0 bases, and 15 bases lay between the germline ends. There are 15 residues in the CDR3. Germline CDR1 reads SGHNT; CDR2 reads YYREEE (reference sequence).

The rearrangement joins TRBV6-2 or TRBV6-3 to TRBJ1-1; D unresolved. V dropped 0 bases and J dropped 4 bases, with 6 bases sitting between them. Germline CDR1 reads MNHEY; CDR2 reads SVGEGT. The CDR3 sequence is 13 residues long. The CDR3, as DNA: TGTGCCAGCAGTTACTCGAGGGCCACTGAAGCTTTCTTT. Encoded protein: CASSYSRATEAFF.

This clone has just one count. The genes are TRBV14 and TRBJ2-4; no clear D. The germline CDR1 and CDR2 sequences are SGHDN and FVKESK. There are 14 residues in the CDR3. Trimming stripped 4 bases from V and 8 bases from J, with 15 bases between. As DNA, the CDR3 is TGTGCCAGCAGCCCAGGTAACCCTCGAGACATTCAGTACTTC. This gives the protein CASSPGNPRDIQYF.

This clone turned up a few times. The V and J genes are TRBV28 and TRBJ1-5; maybe TRBD1 (6 bases). Looked up from germline, CDR1 is MDHEN and CDR2 is SYDVKM. V lost 7 bases and J 2 bases, leaving 12 bases between the germline ends. The CDR3 has 14 residues. CDR3 sequence (DNA): TGTGCCAGCATTAAGGGGGACGGCAATCAGCCCCAGCATTTT. Translated: CASIKGDGNQPQHF.

The chain joins TRBV12-3 or TRBV12-4 to TRBJ1-5, with D maybe TRBD1 (5 bases). V gave up 8 bases and J gave up 7 bases, with 9 bases separating them. The CDR3 is made up of 11 amino acids. The CDR3 loop reads CASGADQPQHF. DNA for the CDR3: TGTGCCAGCGGGGCGGACCAGCCCCAGCATTTT.